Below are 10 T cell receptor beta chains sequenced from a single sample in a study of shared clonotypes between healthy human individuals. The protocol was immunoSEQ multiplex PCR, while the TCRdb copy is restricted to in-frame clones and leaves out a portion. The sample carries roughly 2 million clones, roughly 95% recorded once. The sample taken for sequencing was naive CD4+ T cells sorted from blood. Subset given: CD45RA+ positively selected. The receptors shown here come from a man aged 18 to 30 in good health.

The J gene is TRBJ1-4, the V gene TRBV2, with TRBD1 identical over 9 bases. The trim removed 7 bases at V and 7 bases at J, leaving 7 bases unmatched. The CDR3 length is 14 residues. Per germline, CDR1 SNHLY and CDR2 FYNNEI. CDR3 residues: CASKRDRAVEKLFF. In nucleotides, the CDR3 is TGTGCCAGCAAACGGGACAGGGCTGTTGAAAAACTGTTTTTT.

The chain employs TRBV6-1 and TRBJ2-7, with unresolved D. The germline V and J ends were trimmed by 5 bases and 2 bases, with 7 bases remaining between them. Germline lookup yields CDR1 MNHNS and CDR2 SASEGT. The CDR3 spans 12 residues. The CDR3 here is CASSFPAYEQYF. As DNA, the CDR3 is TGTGCCAGCAGTTTCCCCGCCTACGAGCAGTACTTC.

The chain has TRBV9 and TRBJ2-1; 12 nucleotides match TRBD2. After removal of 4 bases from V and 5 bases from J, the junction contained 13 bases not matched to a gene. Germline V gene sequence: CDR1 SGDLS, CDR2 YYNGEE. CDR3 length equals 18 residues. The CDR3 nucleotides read TGTGCCAGCAGCCCGAACCCCCCTACTAGCGGGGGGCACAATGAGCAGTTCTTC. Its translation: CASSPNPPTSGGHNEQFF.

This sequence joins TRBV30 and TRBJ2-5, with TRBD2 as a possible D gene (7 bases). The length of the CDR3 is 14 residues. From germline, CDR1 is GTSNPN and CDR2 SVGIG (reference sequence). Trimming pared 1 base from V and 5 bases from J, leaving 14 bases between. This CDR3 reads CAWSGGGSSETQYF. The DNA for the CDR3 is TGTGCCTGGAGTGGCGGGGGCAGTTCGGAGACCCAGTACTTC.

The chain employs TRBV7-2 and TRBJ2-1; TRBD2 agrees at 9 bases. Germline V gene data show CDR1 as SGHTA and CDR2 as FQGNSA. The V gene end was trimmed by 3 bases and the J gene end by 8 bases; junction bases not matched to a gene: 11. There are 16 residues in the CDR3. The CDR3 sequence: CASSFLGGSGSYEQFF. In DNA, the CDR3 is TGTGCCAGCAGCTTCCTGGGTGGTAGCGGGAGCTATGAGCAGTTCTTC.

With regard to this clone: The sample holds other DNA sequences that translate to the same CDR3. The DNA for the CDR3 is TGCAGTGCTAGCGGGGAAGCTTTCTTT. Amino acids: CSASGEAFF. This chain connects TRBV20-1 to TRBJ1-1; D is unresolved. CDR3 length equals 9 residues. Per the germline V gene, CDR1 is DFQATT and CDR2 is SNEGSKA (reference sequence). Trimming took 3 bases from V and 8 from J, leaving 4 bases between them.

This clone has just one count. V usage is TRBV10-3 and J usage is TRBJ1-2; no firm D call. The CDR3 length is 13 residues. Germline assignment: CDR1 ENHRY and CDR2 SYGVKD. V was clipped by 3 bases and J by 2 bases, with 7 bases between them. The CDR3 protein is CAISENGNYGYTF. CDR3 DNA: TGTGCCATCAGTGAAAACGGGAACTATGGCTACACCTTC.

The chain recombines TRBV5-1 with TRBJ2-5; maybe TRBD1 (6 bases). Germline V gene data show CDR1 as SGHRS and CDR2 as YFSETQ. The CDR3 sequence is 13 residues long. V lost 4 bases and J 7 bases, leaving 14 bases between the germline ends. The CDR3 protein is CASSLQGVGTQYF. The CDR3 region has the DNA TGCGCCAGCAGCCTACAGGGAGTGGGGACCCAGTACTTC.

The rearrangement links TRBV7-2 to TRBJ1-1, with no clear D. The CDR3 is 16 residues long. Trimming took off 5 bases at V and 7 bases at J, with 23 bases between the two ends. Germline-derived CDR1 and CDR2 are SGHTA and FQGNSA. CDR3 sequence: CASSPRRGGRGDEAFF. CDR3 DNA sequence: TGTGCCAGCAGCCCCCGGCGTGGAGGGCGCGGGGATGAAGCTTTCTTT.

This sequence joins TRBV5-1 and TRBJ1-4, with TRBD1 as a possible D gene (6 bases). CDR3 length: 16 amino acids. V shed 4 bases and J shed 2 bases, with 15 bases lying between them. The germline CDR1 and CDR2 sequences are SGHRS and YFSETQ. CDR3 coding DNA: TGCGCCAGCAGCGTACAGGGAAGGGAGACTAATGAAAAACTGTTTTTT. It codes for CASSVQGRETNEKLFF. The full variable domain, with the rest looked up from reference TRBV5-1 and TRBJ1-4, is KAGVTQTPRYLIKTRGQQVTLSCSPISGHRSVSWYQQTPGQGLQFLFEYFSETQRNKGNFPGRFSGRQFSNSRSEMNVSTLELGDSALYLCASSVQGRETNEKLFFGSGTQLSVL.